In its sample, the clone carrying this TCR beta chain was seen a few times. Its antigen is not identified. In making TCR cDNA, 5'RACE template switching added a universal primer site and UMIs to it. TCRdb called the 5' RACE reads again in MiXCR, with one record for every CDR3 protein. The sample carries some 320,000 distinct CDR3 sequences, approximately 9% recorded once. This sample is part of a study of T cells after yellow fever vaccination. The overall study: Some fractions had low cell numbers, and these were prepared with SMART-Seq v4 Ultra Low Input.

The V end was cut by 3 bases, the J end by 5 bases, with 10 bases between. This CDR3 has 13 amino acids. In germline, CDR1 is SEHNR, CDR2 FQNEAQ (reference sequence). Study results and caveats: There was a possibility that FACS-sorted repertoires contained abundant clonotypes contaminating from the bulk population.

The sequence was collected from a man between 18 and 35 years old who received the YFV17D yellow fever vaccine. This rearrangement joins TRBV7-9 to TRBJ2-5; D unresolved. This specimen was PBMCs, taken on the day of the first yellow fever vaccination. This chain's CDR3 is CASSFRVEETQYF. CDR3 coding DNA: TGTGCCAGCAGCTTCCGGGTGGAGGAGACCCAGTACTTC.